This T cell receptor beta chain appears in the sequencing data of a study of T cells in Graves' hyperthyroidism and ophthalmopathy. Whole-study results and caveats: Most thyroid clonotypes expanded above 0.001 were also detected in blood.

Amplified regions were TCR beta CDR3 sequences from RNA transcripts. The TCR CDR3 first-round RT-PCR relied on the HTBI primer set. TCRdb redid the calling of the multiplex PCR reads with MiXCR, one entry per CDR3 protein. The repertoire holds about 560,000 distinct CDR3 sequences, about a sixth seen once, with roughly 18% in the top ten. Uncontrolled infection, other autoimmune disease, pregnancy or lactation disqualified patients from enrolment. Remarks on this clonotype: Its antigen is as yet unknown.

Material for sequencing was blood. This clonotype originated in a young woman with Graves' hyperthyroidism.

CDR3 DNA: TGTGCCAGCAGTGGGGGACAGGCGTCCCCCTCCTACGAGCAGTACTTC. This sequence encodes CASSGGQASPSYEQYF. The V call is TRBV28, the J call TRBJ2-7; 8 bases line up with TRBD1. The CDR3 extends over 16 amino acids. V lost 5 bases to trimming and J lost 0 bases; unmatched junction nucleotides: 9. Germline V gene lookup returns CDR1 MDHEN and CDR2 SYDVKM.